The 19 T cell receptor beta chains presented below share a single source sample, sequenced in a study of T cell repertoires in cytomegalovirus infection. MiXCR, applied by TCRdb to the reads, yields one record per CDR3 protein. The top ten hold about 81% of the sample, which has more than 85,000 distinct CDR3 sequences, 29% seen once. These receptors lack a known antigen. The material sequenced was CD8+ T cells from cultured PBMCs, taken from culture after CMV antigen stimulation. All receptors come from a human donor in good health (CMV status not recorded). Some clones in this sample may be carry-over from other donors' samples.

This chain connects TRBV29-1 to TRBJ1-2; D is unclear. V was trimmed by 1 base and J by 2 bases, leaving 14 bases between them. Germline CDR1 SQVTM, CDR2 ANQGSEA. This CDR3 comprises 15 residues. The CDR3 loop is CSVEVPWIQNYGYTF. As DNA, the CDR3 is TGCAGCGTTGAAGTCCCTTGGATCCAAAACTATGGCTACACCTTC.

This chain uses TRBV29-1 with TRBJ1-1; D is perhaps TRBD1 (5 bases). The CDR3 extends over 13 amino acids. V shed 8 bases and J shed 6 bases, with 19 bases lying between them. Germline values: CDR1 SQVTM, CDR2 ANQGSEA. The DNA for the CDR3 is TGCAGCTCCTTCCCAGGGTGGTCTTCTGAAGCTTTCTTT. Amino acids: CSSFPGWSSEAFF.

The V gene is TRBV5-1, the J gene TRBJ2-7, with TRBD1 as a possible D gene (5 bases). V lost 0 bases to trimming and J lost 3 bases, with 10 bases between them. The germline V gene encodes CDR1 SGHRS and CDR2 YFSETQ. The CDR3 runs 14 residues. The CDR3 sequence is CASSLVGAHYEQYF. The CDR3 bases are TGCGCCAGCAGCTTGGTTGGGGCCCACTACGAGCAGTACTTC.

This clonotype was counted a few times. The rearrangement uses TRBV6-2 or TRBV6-3 and TRBJ2-5; 9 bases are a match to TRBD2. The J segment lost 5 bases and the V segment lost 7 bases, leaving 20 bases of the junction unmatched. Germline V CDR1 and CDR2: MNHEY, SVGEGT. This CDR3 region has 18 residues. The CDR3 here is CASTEPIVPSGAGETQYF. The CDR3 nucleotides are TGTGCCAGCACCGAACCCATTGTGCCTAGCGGGGCTGGGGAGACCCAGTACTTC.

This clonotype was seen more than once but under ten times. V usage is TRBV9 and J usage is TRBJ2-1; D unclear. This CDR3 comprises 12 residues. The V gene's germline CDR1 is SGDLS and CDR2 YYNGEE. V was shortened by 3 bases and J by 4 bases, with 5 bases between the two germline ends. In DNA, the CDR3 is TGTGCCAGCAGCGCTGGATACAATGAGCAGTTCTTC. Residues: CASSAGYNEQFF. Variable domain in full (rest from reference TRBV9 and TRBJ2-1): DSGVTQTPKHLITATGQRVTLRCSPRSGDLSVYWYQQSLDQGLQFLIQYYNGEERAKGNILERFSAQQFPDLHSELNLSSLELGDSALYFCASSAGYNEQFFGPGTRLTVL.

The genes are TRBV5-6 and TRBJ1-1; D remains ambiguous. Germline CDR1 SGHDT, CDR2 YYEEEE. The CDR3 is made up of 14 amino acids. Trimming left V 2 bases short and J 1 base short, with 9 bases between. Here the CDR3 reads CASSLDEENTEAFF. The CDR3 nucleotides are TGTGCCAGCAGCTTAGACGAAGAGAACACTGAAGCTTTCTTT.

This clonotype was recorded at least ten times. J is TRBJ2-7 and V is TRBV7-2; possibly TRBD1 for D (6 bases). V was clipped by 5 bases and J by 6 bases, with 14 bases between them. The CDR3 length is 13 residues. Germline V gene sequence: CDR1 SGHTA, CDR2 FQGNSA. For the CDR3, the DNA is TGTGCCAGCAGCCCGTGGACAGACCCCGAGCAGTACTTC. As protein: CASSPWTDPEQYF.

The chain joins TRBV2 to TRBJ2-4, with 9 bases fitting TRBD2. This CDR3 comprises 14 residues. J was trimmed by 8 bases and V by 8 bases; bases with no gene match: 10. Germline loops: CDR1 SNHLY, CDR2 FYNNEI. Here the CDR3 reads CASDYSGGSDIQYF. The CDR3 DNA reads TGTGCCAGCGACTATAGCGGGGGCTCGGACATTCAGTACTTC.

This clonotype was found a few times. The chain is built from TRBV6-1 and TRBJ1-3; a possible D gene is TRBD1 (5 bases). V lost 11 bases, J lost 3 bases, and 17 bases lay in between. The germline V gene has CDR1 MNHNS and CDR2 SASEGT. The CDR3 totals 14 residues. CDR3 protein: CAGRDSRLGNTIYF. The CDR3 region has the DNA TGTGCCGGCCGGGACTCACGTCTTGGAAACACCATATATTTT.

This chain uses TRBV5-5 with TRBJ2-7; 7 nucleotides line up with TRBD1. V lost 2 bases and J lost 3; bases outside the gene matches: 8. The CDR3 sequence is 15 residues long. The germline gives CDR1 SGHKS, CDR2 YYEKEE (reference sequence). DNA for the CDR3: TGTGCCAGCAGCTTTCCGGACAGGACCCTCTACGAGCAGTACTTC. Encoded protein: CASSFPDRTLYEQYF.

V is TRBV27 and J is TRBJ1-2; a weak D match, TRBD1 (5 bases). Germline CDR1 reads MNHEY; CDR2 reads SMNVEV (reference sequence). This CDR3 is 14 amino acids long. The V end lost 5 bases, the J end lost 4 bases, and 14 bases lay between the germline ends. CDR3 DNA sequence: TGTGCCAGCAGTCCCAGGGTGCTCGGCTATGGCTACACCTTC. It codes for CASSPRVLGYGYTF.

This clonotype showed up just a few times. The genes are TRBV7-9 and TRBJ2-1; D is unresolved. The CDR3 loop spans 14 amino acids. Germline V gene sequence: CDR1 SEHNR, CDR2 FQNEAQ (reference sequence). Trimming took 5 bases from V and 0 from J, leaving 8 bases between them. CDR3: CASSPITSYNEQFF. CDR3 DNA sequence: TGTGCCAGCAGCCCGATTACCTCCTACAATGAGCAGTTCTTC.

This clonotype was observed at least ten times. The rearrangement joins TRBV2 to TRBJ2-3; the D gene is possibly TRBD2 (7 bases). Germline CDR1 SNHLY, CDR2 FYNNEI. There are 19 residues in the CDR3. Trimming removed 5 bases from V and 1 base from J, with 25 bases in between. CDR3 amino acids: CASSSGMGASGIRTDTQYF. Written as DNA, the CDR3 is TGTGCCAGCAGTTCGGGTATGGGGGCTAGCGGAATCCGCACAGATACGCAGTATTTT. Full variable domain (remainder filled in from reference TRBV2 and TRBJ2-3): EPEVTQTPSHQVTQMGQEVILRCVPISNHLYFYWYRQILGQKVEFLVSFYNNEISEKSEIFDDQFSVERPDGSNFTLKIRSTKLEDSAMYFCASSSGMGASGIRTDTQYFGPGTRLTVL.

The V and J genes are TRBV4-1 and TRBJ1-2, with D hard to call. The CDR3 runs to 16 residues. The germline gives CDR1 MGHRA, CDR2 YSYEKL. V was trimmed by 5 bases and J by 6 bases, leaving 22 bases between them. The CDR3 here is CASSNPRKLATDGYTF. CDR3 bases: TGCGCCAGCAGCAATCCTAGGAAGTTGGCAACCGATGGCTACACCTTC.

The chain employs TRBV28 and TRBJ1-1; D is unresolved. Germline CDR1 reads MDHEN; CDR2 reads SYDVKM. This CDR3 is built from 13 residues. V lost 2 bases and J 4 bases, leaving 8 bases between the germline ends. For the CDR3, the DNA is TGTGCCAGCAGTTTAATCACGGGCACTGAAGCTTTCTTT. This encodes CASSLITGTEAFF.

This chain connects TRBV6-6 to TRBJ2-2, with unresolved D. Trimming left V 6 bases short and J 3 bases short, with 11 bases between. The length of the CDR3 is 14 residues. Germline V CDR1 and CDR2: MNHNY, SVGAGI (reference sequence). CDR3 nucleotide sequence: TGTGCCAGCAGCTCCCTCCGGTACACCGGGGAGCTGTTTTTT. Translation gives CASSSLRYTGELFF.

The rearrangement joins TRBV20-1 to TRBJ2-7, with D possibly being TRBD1 (5 bases). The ends were cut back, 3 bases at V and 0 bases at J, with 6 bases in the middle. The CDR3 loop spans 12 amino acids. Per germline, CDR1 DFQATT and CDR2 SNEGSKA (reference sequence). For the CDR3, the DNA is TGCAGTGCTAGCGACAGCTCCTACGAGCAGTACTTC. Its protein product is CSASDSSYEQYF.

The chain links TRBV10-3 to TRBJ2-7; tentatively, D is TRBD2 (6 bases). The CDR3 covers 14 residues. V lost 9 bases, J lost 0 bases, and 15 bases lay in between. CDR1 and CDR2 from the germline V gene are ENHRY and SYGVKD. CDR3 residues: CAIGLRTNSYEQYF. The CDR3, as DNA: TGTGCCATAGGTCTCCGGACTAACTCCTACGAGCAGTACTTC.

This clonotype was picked up a small number of times. The chain is built from TRBV6-5 and TRBJ1-1; 9 positions match TRBD1. With V trimmed by 5 bases and J by 0 bases, 4 bases remained unmatched. The CDR3 extends over 15 amino acids. Per germline, CDR1 MNHEY and CDR2 SVGAGI. DNA of the CDR3: TGTGCCAGCAGTACGGACAGGGGTCTGAACACTGAAGCTTTCTTT. Its protein product is CASSTDRGLNTEAFF.